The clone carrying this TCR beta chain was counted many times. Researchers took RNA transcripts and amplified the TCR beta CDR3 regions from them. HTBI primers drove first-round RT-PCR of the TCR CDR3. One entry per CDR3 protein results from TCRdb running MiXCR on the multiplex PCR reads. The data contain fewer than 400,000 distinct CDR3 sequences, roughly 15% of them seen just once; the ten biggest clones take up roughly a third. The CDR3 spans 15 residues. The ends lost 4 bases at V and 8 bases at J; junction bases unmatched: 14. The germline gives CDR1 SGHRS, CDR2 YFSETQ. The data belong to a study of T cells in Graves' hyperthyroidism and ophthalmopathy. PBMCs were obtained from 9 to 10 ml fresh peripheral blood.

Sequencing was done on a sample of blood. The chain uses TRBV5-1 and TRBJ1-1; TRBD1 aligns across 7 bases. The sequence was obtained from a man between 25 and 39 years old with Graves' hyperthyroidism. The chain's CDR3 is CASSRTITGVGEAFF. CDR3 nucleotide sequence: TGCGCCAGCAGCCGCACTATTACAGGGGTGGGGGAAGCTTTCTTT. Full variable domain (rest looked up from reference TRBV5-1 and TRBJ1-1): KAGVTQTPRYLIKTRGQQVTLSCSPISGHRSVSWYQQTPGQGLQFLFEYFSETQRNKGNFPGRFSGRQFSNSRSEMNVSTLELGDSALYLCASSRTITGVGEAFFGQGTRLTVV.